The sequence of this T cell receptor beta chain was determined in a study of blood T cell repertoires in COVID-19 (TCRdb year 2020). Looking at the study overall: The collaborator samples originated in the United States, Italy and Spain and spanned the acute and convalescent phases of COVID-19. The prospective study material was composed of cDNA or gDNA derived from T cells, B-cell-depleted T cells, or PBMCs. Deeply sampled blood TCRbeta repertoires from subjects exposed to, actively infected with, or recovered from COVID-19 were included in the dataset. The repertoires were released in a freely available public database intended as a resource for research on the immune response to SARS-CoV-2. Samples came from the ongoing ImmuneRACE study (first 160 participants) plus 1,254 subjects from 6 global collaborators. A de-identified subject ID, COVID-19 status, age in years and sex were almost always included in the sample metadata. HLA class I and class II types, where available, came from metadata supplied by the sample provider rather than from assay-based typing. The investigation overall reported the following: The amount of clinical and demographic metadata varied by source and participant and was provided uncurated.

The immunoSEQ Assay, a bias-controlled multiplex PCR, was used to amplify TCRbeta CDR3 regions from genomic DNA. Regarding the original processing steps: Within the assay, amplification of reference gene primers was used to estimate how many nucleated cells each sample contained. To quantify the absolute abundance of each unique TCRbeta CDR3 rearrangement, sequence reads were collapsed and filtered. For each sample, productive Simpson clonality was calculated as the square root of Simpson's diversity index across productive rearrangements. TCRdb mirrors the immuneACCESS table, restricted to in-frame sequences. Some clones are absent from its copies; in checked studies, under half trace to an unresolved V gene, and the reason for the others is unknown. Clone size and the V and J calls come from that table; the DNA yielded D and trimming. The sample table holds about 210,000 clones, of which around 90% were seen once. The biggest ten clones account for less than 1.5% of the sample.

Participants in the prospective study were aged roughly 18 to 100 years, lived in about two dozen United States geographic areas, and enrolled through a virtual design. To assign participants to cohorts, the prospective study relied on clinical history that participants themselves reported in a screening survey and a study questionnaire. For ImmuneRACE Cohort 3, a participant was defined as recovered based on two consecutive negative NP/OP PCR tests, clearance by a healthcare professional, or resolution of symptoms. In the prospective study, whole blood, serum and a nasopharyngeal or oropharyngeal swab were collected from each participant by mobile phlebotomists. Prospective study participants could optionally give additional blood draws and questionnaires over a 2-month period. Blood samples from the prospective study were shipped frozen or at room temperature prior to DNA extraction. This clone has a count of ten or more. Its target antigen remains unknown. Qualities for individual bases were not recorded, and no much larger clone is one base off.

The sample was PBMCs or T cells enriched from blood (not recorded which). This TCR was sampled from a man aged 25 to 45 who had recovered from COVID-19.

The DNA is as follows: TGCAGCGTTGAGAGGGAAACCTTGAACACTGAAGCTTTCTTT. This is translated as CSVERETLNTEAFF. The chain is assembled from TRBV29-1 and TRBJ1-1; confidence is insufficient to name the D gene. Trimming takes 3 bases from V and 0 bases from J, and the germline ends sit 11 bases apart. Inclusive of the bounding cysteine and phenylalanine, the CDR3 is 14 residues long. Kept here is only the CDR3 DNA, which spans 42 bases and is read in frame from base 1. CDR1 and CDR2, looked up from the germline V gene, are SQVTM and ANQGSEA.